The subject of this entry is one T cell receptor (beta chain). The antigen remains undetermined. Assay: immunoSEQ multiplex PCR; the TCRdb copy retains only in-frame clones and omits some. The data contain about 29,000 clones, roughly 76% of them seen just once; the ten biggest clones take up 18%. This specimen comes from a study of neoadjuvant nivolumab and ipilimumab in lung cancer. Trimming took off 3 bases at V and 4 bases at J, with 4 bases between the two ends. Germline values: CDR1 SQVTM, CDR2 ANQGSEA. The CDR3 has 11 residues. Study-level points and caveats: Only a single major-pathologic-response sample was available for clonality analysis.

The rearrangement joins TRBV29-1 to TRBJ1-3; D not certain. The material was tumor tissue, obtained after neoadjuvant nivolumab, alone or with ipilimumab, at or shortly before surgery. The receptor was isolated from an adult with non-small cell lung cancer. CDR3 loop: CSVDSGNTIYF. CDR3 nucleotide sequence: TGCAGCGTTGATAGCGGAAACACCATATATTTT.